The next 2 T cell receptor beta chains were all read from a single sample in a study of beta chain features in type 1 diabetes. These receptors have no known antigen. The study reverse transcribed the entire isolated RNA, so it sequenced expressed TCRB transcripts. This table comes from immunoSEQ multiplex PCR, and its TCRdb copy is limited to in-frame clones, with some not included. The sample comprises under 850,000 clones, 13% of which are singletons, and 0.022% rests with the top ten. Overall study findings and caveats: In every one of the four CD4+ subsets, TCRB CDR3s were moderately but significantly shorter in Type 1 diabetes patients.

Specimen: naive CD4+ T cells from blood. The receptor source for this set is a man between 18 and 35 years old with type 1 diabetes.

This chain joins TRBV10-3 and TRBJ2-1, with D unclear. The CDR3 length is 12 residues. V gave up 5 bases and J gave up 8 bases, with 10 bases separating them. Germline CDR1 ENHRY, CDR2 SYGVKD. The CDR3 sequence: CAISPDIYEQFF. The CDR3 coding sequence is TGTGCCATCAGTCCCGACATCTATGAGCAGTTCTTC.

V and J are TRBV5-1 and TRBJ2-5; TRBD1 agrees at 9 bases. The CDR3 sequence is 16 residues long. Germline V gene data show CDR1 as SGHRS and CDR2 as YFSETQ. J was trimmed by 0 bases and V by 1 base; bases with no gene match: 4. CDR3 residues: CASSLIRTGDQETQYF. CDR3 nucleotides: TGCGCCAGCAGCTTGATCCGGACAGGGGACCAAGAGACCCAGTACTTC.